A selection of T cell receptor beta chains follows, all from one sample in a study of shared clonotypes between healthy human individuals. Libraries were prepared by immunoSEQ multiplex PCR; TCRdb keeps only in-frame clonotypes and omits some of them. The table records under 1 million clones, almost 95% of them present only once. Sequencing was done on a sample of naive CD8+ T cells sorted from blood. The receptors were gathered from a man aged 25 to 45 in good health. Each CDR3 is given with its conserved first and last residue. Each record gives: J gene, D gene, clone size, V gene, CDR3 protein, CDR3 DNA. D genes are given only for firm matches. Size is stated for part of the rows, as once, few or many counts, or as a class when the clone is expanded.

>TRBJ2-1|-|-|TRBV7-9
CASSLRSSGAGNEQFF
TGTGCCAGCAGCTTACGTTCTTCGGGGGCTGGCAATGAGCAGTTCTTC
>TRBJ1-1|-|once|TRBV6-6
CASSYSMVGEDAEAFF
TGTGCCAGCAGTTACTCGATGGTAGGGGAGGACGCTGAAGCTTTCTTT
>TRBJ1-4|-|-|TRBV7-9
CASSLVSGEKLFF
TGTGCCAGCAGCTTGGTTTCCGGTGAAAAACTGTTTTTT
>TRBJ2-1|-|once|TRBV2
CASRTKFVGTSYNEQFF
TGTGCCAGCAGAACAAAATTCGTCGGGACCTCCTACAATGAGCAGTTCTTC
>TRBJ2-3|TRBD2|-|TRBV7-2
CASSPWQGGEGTDTQYF
TGTGCCAGCAGCCCCTGGCAGGGAGGGGAGGGCACAGATACGCAGTATTTT
>TRBJ2-5|TRBD2|-|TRBV27
CASSFRIPGLAGTQETQYF
TGTGCCAGCAGTTTCCGTATTCCCGGACTAGCGGGGACCCAAGAGACCCAGTACTTC
>TRBJ2-5|-|-|TRBV6-4
CASNPGLDTGKETQYF
TGTGCCAGCAACCCCGGTCTCGACACAGGGAAAGAGACCCAGTACTTC
>TRBJ2-1|TRBD2|-|TRBV27
CASRHGTSGINEQFF
TGTGCCAGCAGACACGGGACTAGCGGGATTAATGAGCAGTTCTTC
>TRBJ2-7|TRBD1|-|TRBV2
CARDARQGAYEQYF
TGTGCCAGGGACGCAAGGCAGGGGGCCTACGAGCAGTACTTC
>TRBJ2-5|-|-|TRBV7-2
CASSYPIETQYF
TGTGCCAGCAGCTACCCGATTGAGACCCAGTACTTC
>TRBJ2-3|-|-|TRBV5-1
CASSATRGLDTQYF
TGCGCCAGCAGCGCGACTAGGGGGCTCGATACGCAGTATTTT
>TRBJ2-3|TRBD1|-|TRBV7-9
CASTPPRDRAADTQYF
TGTGCCAGCACCCCCCCCCGGGACAGAGCCGCAGATACGCAGTATTTT
>TRBJ2-5|-|-|TRBV5-1
CASSLKVGRETQYF
TGCGCCAGCAGCTTGAAGGTTGGGAGGGAGACCCAGTACTTC
>TRBJ1-1|-|-|TRBV5-1
CASSFWRGQNTEAFF
TGCGCCAGCAGCTTTTGGCGGGGACAGAACACTGAAGCTTTCTTT
>TRBJ2-7|-|-|TRBV30
CAWKGGPSEQYF
TGTGCCTGGAAGGGCGGCCCTAGCGAGCAGTACTTC
>TRBJ2-1|TRBD2|-|TRBV28
CASSLVVAGVDNEQFF
TGTGCCAGCAGTTTAGTTGTGGCGGGGGTCGACAATGAGCAGTTCTTC
>TRBJ2-1|TRBD2|-|TRBV28
CASSTTSGSYNEQFF
TGTGCCAGCAGTACGACTAGCGGTTCCTACAATGAGCAGTTCTTC
>TRBJ2-5|-|-|TRBV2
CASSEALLGIETQYF
TGTGCCAGCAGTGAAGCGCTTCTGGGAATAGAGACCCAGTACTTC
>TRBJ2-4|TRBD1|-|TRBV18
CASSPYRGQGDGIQYF
TGTGCCAGCTCACCATACCGGGGACAGGGAGATGGCATTCAGTACTTC
>TRBJ2-7|TRBD2|-|TRBV11-2
CASSPPTSGRVYEQYF
TGTGCCAGCAGCCCGCCGACTAGCGGGAGGGTCTACGAGCAGTACTTC
>TRBJ2-7|-|-|TRBV7-9
CASSSLAQREQYF
TGTGCCAGCAGCTCCCTAGCTCAGAGGGAGCAGTACTTC
>TRBJ1-6|TRBD1|-|TRBV5-1
CASSPDKGALNSPLHF
TGCGCCAGCAGCCCCGATAAGGGGGCTCTCAATTCACCCCTCCACTTT